This T cell receptor beta chain was identified in a study of cytomegalovirus exposure and HLA in healthy donors. Study background: Samples from HLA-typed donors yielded 65 million to 85 million unique TCRs in an early data release.

While unrecorded immune exposures were likely, the donors were nominally healthy when sampled. It was with 60 Vbeta and 13 Jbeta primers that the PCR ran. TCRdb keeps only in-frame clones here, not all; method: immunoSEQ multiplex PCR. The table shows 180,000 or so clones, with around nine tenths occurring only once. This CDR3 has 14 amino acids. CDR1 is SGHDT, CDR2 YYEEEE, per germline. Unmatched junction bases numbered 4, after V lost 3 bases and J lost 5 bases. Findings and caveats of the study: Segments of the TCR beta V type were, in most cases, productive about 90% or about 30% of the time in an earlier analysis. Roughly even sequencing depth across donors was the assumption behind the presence/absence analyses.

A note on this clone: The antigen remains undetermined.

The rearrangement uses TRBV5-6 and TRBJ2-5, with 10 positions matching TRBD2. The material sequenced was PBMCs. This TCR was sampled from a young woman in good health and CMV-seronegative. The CDR3, as DNA: TGTGCCAGCAGCTCCCTAGCGGGGGACGAGACCCAGTACTTC. Amino acids: CASSSLAGDETQYF.